The 23 T cell receptor beta chains below were found in one sample sequenced in a study of cytomegalovirus exposure and HLA in healthy donors. This PCR relied on a set of 60 Vbeta primers and 13 Jbeta primers. TCRdb's table, derived via immunoSEQ multiplex PCR, lists solely in-frame clones and lacks some. The repertoire includes approximately 150,000 clones, 68% of them detected once, and roughly 1.4% sits in the top ten. The source material was PBMCs. The receptors originated from a man aged 50-59 years in good health and CMV-seronegative.

The rearrangement joins TRBV5-5 to TRBJ1-5, with a tentative D call TRBD1 (6 bases). CDR3 length: 15 amino acids. The V end was cut by 4 bases, the J end by 3 bases, with 14 bases between. The germline V gene encodes CDR1 SGHKS and CDR2 YYEKEE (reference sequence). The CDR3 loop is CASSNLGGFNQPQHF. The DNA for the CDR3 is TGTGCCAGCAGCAACTTAGGGGGATTCAATCAGCCCCAGCATTTT. The variable domain in full, with the rest retrieved from reference TRBV5-5 and TRBJ1-5, is DAGVTQSPTHLIKTRGQQVTLRCSPISGHKSVSWYQQVLGQGPQFIFQYYEKEERGRGNFPDRFSARQFPNYSSELNVNALLLGDSALYLCASSNLGGFNQPQHFGDGTRLSIL.

The J gene is TRBJ1-5, the V gene TRBV7-2; tentatively, D is TRBD1 (6 bases). The CDR3 has 14 amino acids. V shed 5 bases and J shed 3 bases, with 11 bases lying between them. Germline CDR1 reads SGHTA; CDR2 reads FQGNSA. The chain's CDR3 is CASSMDSTNQPQHF. Written as DNA, the CDR3 is TGTGCCAGCAGCATGGACAGCACCAATCAGCCCCAGCATTTT.

This chain joins TRBV28 and TRBJ2-4; D perhaps matches TRBD2 (6 bases). The ends were cut back, 3 bases at V and 9 bases at J, with 9 bases in the middle. The CDR3 contains 12 residues. CDR1 and CDR2 (germline): MDHEN, SYDVKM. The CDR3 reads CASSLGGVIQYF. The DNA of the CDR3 is TGTGCCAGCAGTTTGGGGGGAGTCATTCAGTACTTC.

There are a few counts of this clone. This sequence joins TRBV6-6 and TRBJ1-2; TRBD1 aligns across 7 bases. The CDR3 covers 16 residues. The V gene end was trimmed by 2 bases and the J gene end by 4 bases; junction bases not matched to a gene: 10. The germline V gene has CDR1 MNHNY and CDR2 SVGAGI (reference sequence). CDR3 amino acids: CASSYAGSQGTYGYTF. CDR3 nucleotide sequence: TGTGCCAGCAGTTACGCCGGTTCACAGGGGACCTATGGCTACACCTTC.

This chain joins TRBV4-1 and TRBJ2-5, with 10 bases fitting TRBD1. Judging by the DNA end, TRBJ2-7 fits better; the J call may be wrong. CDR3 length equals 16 residues. Germline-derived CDR1 and CDR2 are MGHRA and YSYEKL. CDR3 sequence: CASSQDQGQGSYEQYF. The CDR3 coding sequence is TGCGCCAGCAGCCAAGATCAGGGACAGGGGTCCTACGAGCAGTACTTC.

About this clone: Other DNA sequences in the sample encode the same CDR3. The chain employs TRBV28 and TRBJ2-7; weak D call: TRBD2 (5 bases). V lost 3 bases and J lost 7, with 10 bases in between. The CDR3 consists of 12 residues. Germline V gives CDR1 MDHEN, CDR2 SYDVKM. CDR3 nucleotides: TGTGCCAGCAGTTTGTGGCGCGGGGAGCAGTACTTC. Translation: CASSLWRGEQYF.

The chain links TRBV10-2 to TRBJ2-3, with D perhaps matching TRBD1 (5 bases). The CDR3 length is 14 residues. Trimming pared 8 bases from V and 6 bases from J, leaving 18 bases between. From germline, CDR1 is WSHSY and CDR2 SAAADI. The CDR3 spells CASGHTLSQDTQYF. CDR3 in DNA: TGCGCCAGCGGACATACCCTCAGCCAGGATACGCAGTATTTT.

The chain joins TRBV19 to TRBJ1-3; no reliable D call. V was cut by 3 bases and J by 3 bases, with 3 bases left in between. Per germline, CDR1 LNHDA and CDR2 SQIVND (reference sequence). The CDR3 consists of 12 residues. CDR3 protein: CASSILGNTIYF. The CDR3 region has the DNA TGTGCCAGTAGTATTCTTGGAAACACCATATATTTT.

This chain connects TRBV7-3 to TRBJ1-1; the match to TRBD1 covers 7 bases. Germline V gene data show CDR1 as SGHTA and CDR2 as FQGTGA. V shed 6 bases and J 0 bases; nucleotides not matched to a gene: 1. The CDR3 is 13 residues long. Written as DNA, the CDR3 is TGTGCCAGCAGGGGGACAGTGAACACTGAAGCTTTCTTT. Translation: CASRGTVNTEAFF. The whole variable domain, remainder taken from reference TRBV7-3 and TRBJ1-1, is GAGVSQTPSNKVTEKGKYVELRCDPISGHTALYWYRQSLGQGPEFLIYFQGTGAADDSGLPNDRFFAVRPEGSVSTLKIQRTERGDSAVYLCASRGTVNTEAFFGQGTRLTVV.

The chain joins TRBV6-1 to TRBJ2-5; 8 bases fit TRBD2. J gave up 4 bases and V 3 bases, and 13 bases lay outside the gene matches. Germline V gives CDR1 MNHNS, CDR2 SASEGT. CDR3 size: 17 residues. The CDR3 coding sequence is TGTGCCAGCAGTGATTGGCGGGGGGCCCCCTCTGTAGAGACCCAGTACTTC. This gives the protein CASSDWRGAPSVETQYF.

This clone was counted a single time. The rearrangement joins TRBV15 to TRBJ2-7, with TRBD1 as a possible D gene (5 bases). Germline CDR1 is LNHNV and CDR2 is YYDKDF (reference sequence). This CDR3 comprises 14 residues. V shed 1 base and J shed 5 bases, with 12 bases lying between them. The CDR3 DNA follows: TGTGCCACCAGCAGAGTAGGGGATAGCCACGAGCAGTACTTC. It is translated as CATSRVGDSHEQYF.

The rearrangement joins TRBV7-9 to TRBJ1-5; D unresolved. CDR3 size: 15 residues. Germline V CDR1 and CDR2: SEHNR, FQNEAQ (reference sequence). The V gene lost 1 base and the J gene lost 4 bases, with 11 bases spanning the gap. The CDR3 loop reads CASSLGTGPNQPQHF. CDR3 coding DNA: TGTGCCAGCAGCTTAGGTACTGGTCCTAATCAGCCCCAGCATTTT.

This clone was observed a handful of times. The chain combines TRBV2 with TRBJ1-6; 10 bases align to TRBD1. Germline CDR1 and CDR2: SNHLY and FYNNEI. J lost 9 bases, V lost 8 bases, and 7 bases had no gene match. The CDR3 is 14 amino acids. CDR3 DNA: TGTGCCAGCCGACGGACAGGGGGGAGTTCACCCCTCCACTTT. Translating gives CASRRTGGSSPLHF.

The gene calls are TRBV4-1 and TRBJ1-1; the match to TRBD1 covers 7 bases. Losses at the gene ends were 0 bases for V and 4 bases for J; bases not matched to a gene: 8. Germline V gene sequence: CDR1 MGHRA, CDR2 YSYEKL. The CDR3 length is 16 residues. Here the CDR3 reads CASSQDRGQRGTEAFF. The CDR3 region has the DNA TGCGCCAGCAGCCAAGATCGGGGACAGAGGGGCACTGAAGCTTTCTTT.

The chain combines TRBV7-2 with TRBJ2-1; D may be TRBD2 (6 bases). This CDR3 has 15 amino acids. Trimming took off 3 bases at V and 0 bases at J, with 9 bases between the two ends. CDR1 and CDR2 (germline): SGHTA, FQGNSA. In nucleotides, the CDR3 is TGTGCCAGCAGCTTCCTGGGAGGCTCCTACAATGAGCAGTTCTTC. Residues: CASSFLGGSYNEQFF.

V gene TRBV6-6 combines with J gene TRBJ1-2; D possibly corresponds to TRBD1 (5 bases). The V end lost 6 bases, the J end lost 2 bases, and 10 bases lay between the germline ends. Germline V gene data show CDR1 as MNHNY and CDR2 as SVGAGI (reference sequence). The CDR3 length is 13 residues. This CDR3 is CASSDNRNYGYTF. CDR3 nucleotide sequence: TGTGCCAGCAGCGATAACAGGAACTATGGCTACACCTTC.

This clone was observed a handful of times. The chain is built from TRBV29-1 and TRBJ2-3; 8 bases fit TRBD2. Trimming removed 4 bases from V and 5 bases from J; junction bases left unmatched: 11. The CDR3 runs 15 residues. Germline V gene data show CDR1 as SQVTM and CDR2 as ANQGSEA. CDR3 loop: CSVVRVAGSVDTQYF. CDR3 coding DNA: TGCAGCGTTGTAAGGGTAGCGGGGAGTGTAGATACGCAGTATTTT.

V and J are TRBV7-2 and TRBJ1-1; 7 bases agree with TRBD1. Per the germline V gene, CDR1 is SGHTA and CDR2 is FQGNSA. The CDR3 contains 12 residues. V dropped 5 bases and J dropped 6; count of bases not matched to a gene: 3. The CDR3 protein is CASSRDRAEAFF. Here the CDR3 DNA reads TGTGCCAGCAGCCGGGACAGAGCTGAAGCTTTCTTT. The full variable domain, completed using reference TRBV7-2 and TRBJ1-1, is GAGVSQSPSNKVTEKGKDVELRCDPISGHTALYWYRQSLGQGLEFLIYFQGNSAPDKSGLPSDRFSAERTGGSVSTLTIQRTQQEDSAVYLCASSRDRAEAFFGQGTRLTVV.

Written as DNA, the CDR3 is TGTGCCAGCAGCTTCCAGGGGCATGGCTACACCTTC. Protein product: CASSFQGHGYTF. The chain recombines TRBV5-6 with TRBJ1-2, with D possibly matching TRBD1 (6 bases). Germline CDR1 is SGHDT and CDR2 is YYEEEE. Trimming took off 2 bases at V and 6 bases at J, with 8 bases between the two ends. The CDR3 has 12 amino acids.

The chain combines TRBV5-1 with TRBJ2-1; D unclear. V lost 2 bases and J lost 7, with 10 bases in between. This CDR3 contains 13 residues. Germline CDR1 is SGHRS and CDR2 is YFSETQ. The CDR3 protein is CASSFVLFNEQFF. In nucleotides, the CDR3 is TGCGCCAGCAGCTTCGTCCTCTTTAATGAGCAGTTCTTC.

This clone has more than one count but fewer than ten. The chain links TRBV2 to TRBJ1-1; 10 bases fit TRBD1. This CDR3 spans 15 amino acids. Germline V lookup: CDR1 SNHLY, CDR2 FYNNEI. After removal of 4 bases from V and 7 bases from J, the junction contained 9 bases not matched to a gene. CDR3 in DNA: TGTGCCAGCAGTGGTGGACAGGGGGGTGGCGGTGAAGCTTTCTTT. Amino acid sequence: CASSGGQGGGGEAFF. The variable domain in full, completed from reference TRBV2 and TRBJ1-1, reads EPEVTQTPSHQVTQMGQEVILRCVPISNHLYFYWYRQILGQKVEFLVSFYNNEISEKSEIFDDQFSVERPDGSNFTLKIRSTKLEDSAMYFCASSGGQGGGGEAFFGQGTRLTVV.

The V and J genes are TRBV28 and TRBJ1-5; 7 bases line up with TRBD1. V lost 6 bases, J lost 5 bases, and 7 bases stayed unmatched. This CDR3 contains 14 residues. Per the germline V gene, CDR1 is MDHEN and CDR2 is SYDVKM. The CDR3 nucleotides are TGTGCCAGCAGCAGAGACAGGGCCGATCAGCCCCAGCATTTT. Its protein is CASSRDRADQPQHF.

This clone appeared a single time. The CDR3 coding sequence is TGTGCCAGCAGTTTCCATGGGGCCGGTCAAGCTAACTATGGCTACACCTTC. Protein sequence: CASSFHGAGQANYGYTF. The V and J genes are TRBV28 and TRBJ1-2, with TRBD1 as a possible D gene (5 bases). The CDR3 extends over 17 amino acids. The V gene's germline CDR1 is MDHEN and CDR2 SYDVKM. The V gene lost 3 bases and the J gene lost 0 bases, with 17 bases spanning the gap.